This TCR beta chain comes out of a study of T cells in tuberculosis. This clone appeared once. Using immunoSEQ multiplex PCR, the repertoire was profiled, and TCRdb retains in-frame clones only, with some absent. The sample lists around 33,000 clones, just under 95% occurring once. The CDR3 extends over 15 amino acids. The V end was cut by 3 bases, the J end by 6 bases, with 15 bases between. Per the germline V gene, CDR1 is ENHRY and CDR2 is SYGVKD. The sequenced sample was PBMCs. This chain links TRBV10-3 with TRBJ1-5; the D gene is possibly TRBD1 (6 bases). This receptor was obtained from a donor aged 5 to 30 with latent tuberculosis or without tuberculosis infection. Some clones in this sample may be carry-over from other donors' samples. The CDR3, as DNA: TGTGCCATCAGTGATATTGGGCAGGGGAGTCAGCCCCAGCATTTT. This translates into CAISDIGQGSQPQHF.